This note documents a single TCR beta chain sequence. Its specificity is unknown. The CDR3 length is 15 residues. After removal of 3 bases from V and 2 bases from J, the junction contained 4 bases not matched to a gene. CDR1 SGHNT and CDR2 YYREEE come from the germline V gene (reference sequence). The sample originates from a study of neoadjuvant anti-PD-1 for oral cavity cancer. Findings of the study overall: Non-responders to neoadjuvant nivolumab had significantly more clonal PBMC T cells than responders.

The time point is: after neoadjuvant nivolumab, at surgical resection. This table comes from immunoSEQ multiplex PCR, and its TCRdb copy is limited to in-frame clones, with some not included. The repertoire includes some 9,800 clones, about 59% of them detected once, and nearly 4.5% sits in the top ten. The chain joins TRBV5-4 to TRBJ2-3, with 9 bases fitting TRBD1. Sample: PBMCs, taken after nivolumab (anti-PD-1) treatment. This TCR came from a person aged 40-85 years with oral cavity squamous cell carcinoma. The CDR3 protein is CASSSGTGITDTQYF. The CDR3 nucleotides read TGTGCCAGCAGCTCCGGGACAGGGATCACAGATACGCAGTATTTT. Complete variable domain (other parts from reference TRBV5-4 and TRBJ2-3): ETGVTQSPTHLIKTRGQQVTLRCSSQSGHNTVSWYQQALGQGPQFIFQYYREEENGRGNFPPRFSGLQFPNYSSELNVNALELDDSALYLCASSSGTGITDTQYFGPGTRLTVL.